These 32 T cell receptor beta chains share one sample of origin, sequenced in a study of T cell repertoires in cytomegalovirus infection. MiXCR, applied by TCRdb to the reads, yields one record per CDR3 protein. The sample records approximately 990,000 distinct CDR3 sequences, around a third being singletons. What these receptors recognize is not known. Sequencing was performed on cultured CD8+ T cells from PBMCs, taken from culture after CMV antigen stimulation. Every receptor here comes from a human donor in good health (CMV status not recorded). Some clones in this sample may be carry-over from other donors' samples.

About this clonotype: A much larger clone differs by one base, so this may be a read error. This rearrangement joins TRBV6-4 to TRBJ1-2; 10 bases map to TRBD1. The CDR3 runs 13 residues. Per germline, CDR1 MRHNA and CDR2 SNTAGT. In DNA form, the CDR3 reads TGTGCCAGCAGTTCCGGGACAGGGGATGGCTACATCTTC. Residues: CASSSGTGDGYIF.

The chain joins TRBV27 to TRBJ1-1, with a tentative D call TRBD1 (5 bases). This CDR3 contains 15 residues. V lost 1 base to trimming and J lost 1 base, with 10 bases between them. Germline V gives CDR1 MNHEY, CDR2 SMNVEV (reference sequence). CDR3 in DNA: TGTGCCAGCAGTTTATTGGGGCACGAGAACACTGAAGCTTTCTTT. Protein sequence: CASSLLGHENTEAFF.

The chain links TRBV6-6 to TRBJ2-1; 10 nucleotides line up with TRBD2. The V gene's germline CDR1 is MNHNY and CDR2 SVGAGI (reference sequence). J lost 5 bases, V lost 3 bases, and 4 bases had no gene match. The CDR3 sequence is 15 residues long. The CDR3 reads CASSYVAGGNNEQFF. The CDR3 coding sequence is TGTGCCAGCAGTTATGTAGCGGGGGGAAACAATGAGCAGTTCTTC.

The V call is TRBV6-5, the J call TRBJ2-5; tentative D call: TRBD2 (5 bases). The CDR3 covers 13 residues. V lost 8 bases, J lost 1 base, and 11 bases lay in between. Per germline, CDR1 MNHEY and CDR2 SVGAGI. The CDR3 sequence is CASCGGAQETQYF. CDR3 DNA sequence: TGTGCCAGCTGCGGAGGAGCCCAAGAGACCCAGTACTTC.

This chain connects TRBV27 to TRBJ2-3, with 12 bases matching TRBD2. The V gene's germline CDR1 is MNHEY and CDR2 SMNVEV (reference sequence). V gave up 5 bases and J gave up 6 bases; unmatched junction bases: 9. This CDR3 has 16 amino acids. The CDR3 DNA reads as TGTGCCAGCAGTCTTCAACTAGCGGGGGGTAGGGATACGCAGTATTTT. Encoded protein: CASSLQLAGGRDTQYF.

This clonotype was picked up a small number of times. The chain uses TRBV4-1 and TRBJ1-2; D is perhaps TRBD1 (6 bases). The CDR3 contains 16 residues. From germline, CDR1 is MGHRA and CDR2 YSYEKL. With 0 bases removed from V and 4 bases from J, the gap between germline ends came to 15 bases. The CDR3 is CASSQDFAGAGYGYTF. In DNA, the CDR3 is TGCGCCAGCAGCCAAGATTTTGCAGGGGCGGGCTATGGCTACACCTTC.

This clonotype has more than one count but fewer than ten. This rearrangement joins TRBV7-9 to TRBJ2-2, with D tentatively TRBD1 (5 bases). V dropped 6 bases and J dropped 0 bases, with 17 bases sitting between them. CDR1 is SEHNR and CDR2 is FQNEAQ in the germline V gene (reference sequence). This CDR3 comprises 17 residues. CDR3 sequence reads: CASRPAQDPTNTGELFF. CDR3 nucleotide sequence: TGTGCCAGCAGGCCCGCACAGGATCCGACGAACACCGGGGAGCTGTTTTTT.

This clonotype came up once. V is TRBV27 and J is TRBJ1-1; no clear D gene. The CDR3 spans 15 residues. The V gene lost 5 bases and the J gene lost 3 bases, with 16 bases spanning the gap. CDR1 and CDR2 from the germline V gene are MNHEY and SMNVEV (reference sequence). DNA of the CDR3: TGTGCCAGCAGTCCGGGGAATCCCGAGGACACTGAAGCTTTCTTT. This sequence encodes CASSPGNPEDTEAFF.

The chain joins TRBV5-8 to TRBJ2-3; unclear D gene. Trimming left V 0 bases short and J 0 bases short, with 17 bases between. The CDR3 covers 18 residues. Germline V gene lookup returns CDR1 SGHTS and CDR2 YDEGEE. The CDR3 here is CASSLAKVESASTDTQYF. The CDR3 bases are TGTGCCAGCAGCTTGGCCAAGGTCGAAAGTGCTAGCACAGATACGCAGTATTTT.

This clonotype was seen only a few times. This rearrangement joins TRBV6-6 to TRBJ1-6, with D uncertain. Germline V gives CDR1 MNHNY, CDR2 SVGAGI (reference sequence). Trimming cost V 3 bases and J 0 bases, with 9 bases left between them. This CDR3 is built from 16 residues. CDR3 loop: CASSYLRTSYNSPLHF. CDR3 coding DNA: TGTGCCAGCAGTTATCTCCGGACCTCCTATAATTCACCCCTCCACTTT.

In its sample, this clonotype was seen a few times. The V call is TRBV11-2, the J call TRBJ2-7; D might be TRBD2 (5 bases). The CDR3 spans 17 residues. The germline V and J ends were trimmed by 0 bases and 6 bases, with 21 bases remaining between them. The V gene's germline CDR1 is SGHAT and CDR2 FQNNGV. The CDR3 nucleotides read TGTGCCAGCAGCTTAGACGGGGTTCTGGGTTTTTCTCTCGAGCAGTACTTC. Its translation is CASSLDGVLGFSLEQYF.

This chain uses TRBV10-3 with TRBJ2-7; tentative D call: TRBD2 (7 bases). The CDR3 covers 15 residues. With 3 bases removed from V and 2 bases from J, the gap between germline ends came to 14 bases. From germline, CDR1 is ENHRY and CDR2 SYGVKD. The CDR3 loop is CAISDGGADPYEQYV. For the CDR3, the DNA is TGTGCCATCAGTGATGGGGGGGCGGATCCCTACGAGCAGTACGTC.

The chain joins TRBV2 to TRBJ1-1; unclear D gene. Germline V gene sequence: CDR1 SNHLY, CDR2 FYNNEI. Trimming took off 2 bases at V and 4 bases at J, with 5 bases between the two ends. CDR3 length: 12 amino acids. CDR3 sequence: CASSEFITEAFF. CDR3 DNA: TGTGCCAGCAGTGAATTCATCACTGAAGCTTTCTTT.

This clonotype occurred a few times. The genes are TRBV5-5 and TRBJ1-5; unclear D gene. CDR1 is SGHKS, CDR2 YYEKEE, per germline (reference sequence). The CDR3 sequence is 15 residues long. The V gene lost 0 bases and the J gene lost 4 bases, with 11 bases spanning the gap. CDR3 amino acids: CASSLEGLRNQPQHF. The CDR3 DNA is TGTGCCAGCAGCTTGGAGGGTCTACGGAATCAGCCCCAGCATTTT.

The chain couples TRBV7-9 to TRBJ2-7, with 10 bases aligning to TRBD1. The CDR3 sequence is 15 residues long. Trimming cost V 5 bases and J 7 bases; bases outside gene matches: 11. Germline CDR1 and CDR2: SEHNR and FQNEAQ (reference sequence). In DNA, the CDR3 is TGTGCCAGCAGCGCTTATCGGGACAGGGGTGATGAGCAGTACTTC. Its protein product is CASSAYRDRGDEQYF.

The rearrangement joins TRBV5-1 to TRBJ2-7; 11 nucleotides agree with TRBD1. CDR1 and CDR2 from the germline V gene are SGHRS and YFSETQ. V trimming: 0 bases; J trimming: 0 bases; junction bases outside the gene matches: 5. The CDR3 length is 17 residues. The CDR3 protein is CASSLGTGGPFSYEQYF. CDR3 coding DNA: TGCGCCAGCAGCTTGGGGACAGGGGGCCCCTTCTCCTACGAGCAGTACTTC.

This clonotype was seen a handful of times. The CDR3 region has the DNA TGTGCCAGCAGCTTAGGTGGGGGCCGTAAGGAGACCCAGTACTTC. Encoded protein: CASSLGGGRKETQYF. The chain has TRBV7-6 and TRBJ2-5; tentative D call: TRBD1 (6 bases). Germline values: CDR1 SGHVS, CDR2 FNYEAQ. V dropped 1 base and J dropped 5 bases, with 14 bases sitting between them. The CDR3 contains 15 residues.

A single count supports this clonotype. The chain couples TRBV19 to TRBJ1-5; D unclear. V was clipped by 4 bases and J by 4 bases, with 11 bases between them. Per germline, CDR1 LNHDA and CDR2 SQIVND (reference sequence). CDR3 length: 14 residues. In nucleotides, the CDR3 is TGTGCCAGTAGTACCTCCCCGGGGAATCAGCCCCAGCATTTT. It translates to CASSTSPGNQPQHF.

This clonotype was observed many times. This chain uses TRBV12-3 or TRBV12-4 with TRBJ2-3; D is unresolved. CDR3 length: 14 residues. Trimming took 2 bases from V and 3 from J, leaving 9 bases between them. CDR3 residues: CASSLSLGTDTQYF. For the CDR3, the DNA is TGTGCCAGCAGTTTAAGTCTGGGAACAGATACGCAGTATTTT.

The genes are TRBV6-6 and TRBJ2-7; the D call may be TRBD1 or TRBD2 (5 bases each). Germline CDR1 is MNHNY and CDR2 is SVGAGI (reference sequence). The V end was cut by 0 bases, the J end by 5 bases, with 17 bases between. This CDR3 has 16 residues. CDR3 residues: CASSYSNWGSMDEQYF. CDR3 DNA: TGTGCCAGCAGTTACTCGAATTGGGGGTCGATGGACGAGCAGTACTTC.

This clonotype was seen only a few times. This chain links TRBV27 with TRBJ1-5; D is undetermined. The germline CDR1 and CDR2 sequences are MNHEY and SMNVEV (reference sequence). The germline V and J ends were trimmed by 2 bases and 0 bases, with 14 bases remaining between them. This CDR3 spans 17 amino acids. The DNA of the CDR3 is TGTGCCAGCAGTTTAAACGGGTTCAGCTATAGCAATCAGCCCCAGCATTTT. This encodes CASSLNGFSYSNQPQHF.

This clonotype has just a few counts. The chain is built from TRBV5-4 and TRBJ2-6; no clear D gene. The germline V and J ends were trimmed by 0 bases and 2 bases, with 9 bases remaining between them. There are 16 residues in the CDR3. Germline values: CDR1 SGHNT, CDR2 YYREEE (reference sequence). The CDR3 DNA reads as TGTGCCAGCAGCTTGGAACGACCGACTGGGGCCAACGTCCTGACTTTC. This sequence encodes CASSLERPTGANVLTF.

This clonotype occurred many times. V gene TRBV7-8 combines with J gene TRBJ2-7, with 10 bases that match TRBD2. Germline loops: CDR1 SGHVS, CDR2 FQNEAQ. V was pared by 6 bases and J by 4 bases, with 9 bases of the junction left unmatched. The CDR3 covers 15 residues. CDR3 nucleotides: TGTGCCAGCAGTTTTAGCGGGGGGCCCAGGTACGAGCAGTACTTC. This encodes CASSFSGGPRYEQYF.

The chain is built from TRBV12-3 or TRBV12-4 and TRBJ2-5; D may be TRBD2 (5 bases). The V and J ends lost 6 bases and 7 bases respectively, with 18 bases between them. There are 14 residues in the CDR3. This CDR3 reads CASRSGSQGGTQYF. Here the CDR3 DNA reads TGTGCCAGCAGATCCGGGTCCCAAGGAGGGACCCAGTACTTC.

This clonotype was seen more than once but under ten times. This sequence joins TRBV7-9 and TRBJ2-5; 12 bases fit TRBD2. Trimming took 7 bases from V and 5 from J; bases not matched to a gene: 5. CDR3 length: 14 residues. Germline V gene sequence: CDR1 SEHNR, CDR2 FQNEAQ (reference sequence). The DNA for the CDR3 is TGTGCCAGCATCGGACTAGCGGGGAGTGAGACCCAGTACTTC. Translated, it gives CASIGLAGSETQYF.

The rearrangement joins TRBV7-2 to TRBJ1-1, with 9 nucleotides matching TRBD1. CDR3 length: 14 amino acids. V lost 4 bases and J lost 7; bases outside the gene matches: 7. Germline CDR1 is SGHTA and CDR2 is FQGNSA. The CDR3 sequence is CASSSTGGGNEAFF. In DNA form, the CDR3 reads TGTGCCAGCAGCTCAACAGGGGGCGGGAATGAAGCTTTCTTT.

The chain links TRBV4-1 to TRBJ1-6; D is unresolved. The germline V and J ends were trimmed by 1 base and 9 bases, with 7 bases remaining between them. CDR1 and CDR2 from the germline V gene are MGHRA and YSYEKL. CDR3 length: 13 residues. The CDR3 here is CASSQGVLSPLHF. The CDR3 DNA is TGCGCCAGCAGCCAAGGGGTCCTTTCACCCCTCCACTTT.

For this clonotype: Its ends do not fully match the called genes, so a read error is possible. The gene calls are TRBV12-3 or TRBV12-4 and TRBJ2-1, with a possible D match to TRBD1 (5 bases). The CDR3 is made up of 12 amino acids. The CDR3 sequence is CAISRGYNEQFF. The DNA for the CDR3 is TGTGCCATCAGTAGGGGCTACAATGAGCAGTTCTTC.

The chain carries TRBV19 and TRBJ2-2; 9 bases align to TRBD1. This CDR3 is built from 15 residues. Losses at the gene ends were 5 bases for V and 12 bases for J; bases not matched to a gene: 13. Germline lookup yields CDR1 LNHDA and CDR2 SQIVND (reference sequence). CDR3 DNA: TGTGCCAGTAGTGCCGGGACAGGGTTCTGGGCGAAGCTGTTTTTT. This encodes CASSAGTGFWAKLFF.

This clonotype showed up many times. The chain recombines TRBV7-9 with TRBJ2-2; 11 bases are shared with TRBD1. V trimming: 4 bases; J trimming: 5 bases; junction bases outside the gene matches: 3. The CDR3 covers 15 residues. CDR1 SEHNR and CDR2 FQNEAQ come from the germline V gene (reference sequence). The CDR3: CASSSRDRGTGELFF. The CDR3 DNA reads as TGTGCCAGCAGCTCCCGGGACAGGGGGACCGGGGAGCTGTTTTTT.

J is TRBJ2-7 and V is TRBV12-3 or TRBV12-4; 8 bases align to TRBD1. Losses at the gene ends were 4 bases for V and 0 bases for J; bases not matched to a gene: 8. This CDR3 contains 16 residues. In DNA, the CDR3 is TGTGCCAGCAGTTGGATGGGACAGGACCTCTCCTACGAGCAGTACTTC. It yields the protein CASSWMGQDLSYEQYF.

A few counts support this clonotype. This rearrangement joins TRBV2 to TRBJ2-5; tentative D call: TRBD1 (6 bases). The germline V gene encodes CDR1 SNHLY and CDR2 FYNNEI. The V gene lost 6 bases and the J gene lost 0 bases, with 14 bases spanning the gap. The CDR3 has 15 residues. CDR3 DNA: TGTGCCAGCAGCCGACAGGCAGCAAACCAAGAGACCCAGTACTTC. Its protein product is CASSRQAANQETQYF.